This T cell receptor beta chain appears in the sequencing data of a study of blood T cell repertoires in COVID-19. Per the authors' pipeline: Estimation of nucleated cell counts was performed using reference gene primer amplification. The protocol was immunoSEQ multiplex PCR, while the TCRdb copy is restricted to in-frame clones and leaves out a portion. The V and J calls and clone size are taken from that table; D and trimming were inferred from the DNA. The sample shows approximately 140,000 clones, around 80% of them seen only once. The germline V gene has CDR1 SGDLS and CDR2 YYNGEE. The CDR3 is 15 residues long. V shed 4 bases and J 0 bases; nucleotides not matched to a gene: 7.

V is TRBV9 and J is TRBJ2-7; 7 bases align to TRBD1. The clonotype comes from a human donor in a cohort sampled during active COVID-19. Sequencing was performed on peripheral blood. The CDR3 DNA reads TGTGCCAGCAGCCTTGGGGCAGGGGGCTCCTACGAGCAGTACTTC. It is translated as CASSLGAGGSYEQYF. Supplemented by reference TRBV9 and TRBJ2-7, the full variable domain reads DSGVTQTPKHLITATGQRVTLRCSPRSGDLSVYWYQQSLDQGLQFLIQYYNGEERAKGNILERFSAQQFPDLHSELNLSSLELGDSALYFCASSLGAGGSYEQYFGPGTRLTVT.